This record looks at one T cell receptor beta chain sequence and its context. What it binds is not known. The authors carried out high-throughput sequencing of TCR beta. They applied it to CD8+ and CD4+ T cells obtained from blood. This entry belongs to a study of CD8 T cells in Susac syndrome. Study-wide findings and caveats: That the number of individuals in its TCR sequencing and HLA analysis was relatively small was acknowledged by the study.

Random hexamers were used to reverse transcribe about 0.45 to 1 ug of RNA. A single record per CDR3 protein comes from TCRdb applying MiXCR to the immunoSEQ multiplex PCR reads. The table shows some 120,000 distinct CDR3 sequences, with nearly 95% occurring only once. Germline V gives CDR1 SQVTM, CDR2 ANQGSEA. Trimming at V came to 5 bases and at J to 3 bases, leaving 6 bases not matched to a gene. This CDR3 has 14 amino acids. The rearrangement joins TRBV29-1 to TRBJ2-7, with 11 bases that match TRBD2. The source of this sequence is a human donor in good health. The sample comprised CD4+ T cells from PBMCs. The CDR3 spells CSVYTTSGSYEQYF. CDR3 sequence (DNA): TGCAGCGTTTATACCACTAGCGGGAGCTACGAGCAGTACTTC.